Below, 7 T cell receptor beta chains from the same sample are listed, as sequenced in a study of response to subunit inactivated influenza vaccine. MiXCR, run by TCRdb on the RT-PCR reads, gives a single entry per CDR3 protein. The table has 500,000 or so distinct CDR3 sequences, more than 15% seen once. The starting material was CD4+ T cells sorted from PBMCs, obtained 23 to 25 months after vaccination. Receptors originate from a man in his fifties or sixties who received an inactivated influenza vaccine.

CDR3 sequence: CASRARGPSSYEQYF. CDR3 coding DNA: TGTGCCAGCAGGGCCAGGGGTCCAAGCTCCTACGAGCAGTACTTC. This chain uses TRBV12-3 or TRBV12-4 with TRBJ2-7; possibly TRBD1 for D (6 bases). CDR3 length: 15 amino acids. V lost 6 bases to trimming and J lost 0 bases, with 15 bases between them.

This clonotype was seen ten or more times. V is TRBV29-1 and J is TRBJ2-3; D ambiguous. V was clipped by 4 bases and J by 14 bases, with 16 bases between them. The CDR3 has 11 amino acids. CDR1 SQVTM and CDR2 ANQGSEA come from the germline V gene. The CDR3 here is CSVVRIGVGYF. CDR3 in DNA: TGCAGCGTTGTAAGAATTGGAGTAGGGTATTTT.

The chain uses TRBV20-1 and TRBJ2-7; D remains unclear. In germline, CDR1 is DFQATT, CDR2 SNEGSKA (reference sequence). V gave up 0 bases and J gave up 4 bases, with 10 bases separating them. This CDR3 has 13 amino acids. The CDR3 DNA is TGCAGTGCTAGAGATCGTTTAGGTTACGAGCAGTACTTC. It is translated as CSARDRLGYEQYF.

The chain recombines TRBV20-1 with TRBJ2-5; D gene uncertain. Trimming removed 2 bases at V and 14 bases at J, with 18 bases between. CDR3 length equals 12 residues. Germline lookup yields CDR1 DFQATT and CDR2 SNEGSKA (reference sequence). The CDR3: CSARIGFVIIYF. The DNA of the CDR3 is TGCAGTGCTAGAATCGGCTTCGTCATCATATACTTC.

This clonotype was recorded a few times. The gene calls are TRBV5-1 and TRBJ2-5; TRBD1 or TRBD2 may be the D gene (5 bases each). V was pared by 4 bases and J by 2 bases, with 15 bases between. The CDR3 is made up of 15 amino acids. CDR1 and CDR2 from the germline V gene are SGHRS and YFSETQ. For the CDR3, the DNA is TGCGCCAGCAGCGGGGCGGTGGGGGAACAAGAGACCCAGTACTTC. Encoded protein: CASSGAVGEQETQYF.

This chain joins TRBV28 and TRBJ2-6; D perhaps matches TRBD1 (5 bases). CDR3 size: 15 residues. V lost 7 bases, J lost 0 bases, and 10 bases lay in between. Germline CDR1 reads MDHEN; CDR2 reads SYDVKM. CDR3 protein: CASTRTGSGANVLTF. CDR3 in DNA: TGTGCCAGCACCCGAACAGGCTCTGGGGCCAACGTCCTGACTTTC.

This clonotype was counted ten times or more. One end of the junction is discordant with germline, which a read error may explain. The J gene is TRBJ1-5, the V gene TRBV4-3, with D unresolved. This CDR3 is built from 13 residues. In germline, CDR1 is LGHNA, CDR2 YSLEER. CDR3 in amino acids: CASSQETNQPQHF. CDR3 in DNA: TGTGCCAGCAGCCAAGAAACTAATCAGCCCCAGCATTTT.